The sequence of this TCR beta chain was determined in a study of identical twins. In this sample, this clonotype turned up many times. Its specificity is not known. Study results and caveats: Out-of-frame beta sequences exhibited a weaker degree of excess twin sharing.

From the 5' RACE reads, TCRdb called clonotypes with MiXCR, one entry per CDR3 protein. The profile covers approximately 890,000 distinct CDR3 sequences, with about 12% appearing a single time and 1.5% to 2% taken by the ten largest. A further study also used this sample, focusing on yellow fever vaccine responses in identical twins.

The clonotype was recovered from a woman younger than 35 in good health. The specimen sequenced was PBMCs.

CDR3: CSVEGRTVSYNEQFF. The CDR3 bases are TGCAGCGTTGAAGGAAGGACAGTATCCTACAATGAGCAGTTCTTC. This sequence joins TRBV29-1 and TRBJ2-1; D might be TRBD1 (6 bases). V lost 1 base to trimming and J lost 1 base, with 11 bases between them. Looked up from germline, CDR1 is SQVTM and CDR2 is ANQGSEA. This CDR3 is built from 15 residues.